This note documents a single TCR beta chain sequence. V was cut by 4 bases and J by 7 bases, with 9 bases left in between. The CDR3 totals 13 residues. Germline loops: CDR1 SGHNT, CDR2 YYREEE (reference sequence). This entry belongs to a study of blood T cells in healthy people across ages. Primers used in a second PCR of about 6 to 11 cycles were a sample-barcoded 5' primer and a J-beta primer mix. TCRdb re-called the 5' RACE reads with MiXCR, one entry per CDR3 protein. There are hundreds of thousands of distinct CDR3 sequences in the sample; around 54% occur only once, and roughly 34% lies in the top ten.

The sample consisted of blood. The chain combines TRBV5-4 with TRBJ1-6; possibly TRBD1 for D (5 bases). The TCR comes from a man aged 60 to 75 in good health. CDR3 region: CASSTTENSPLHF. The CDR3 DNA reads TGTGCCAGCAGCACGACAGAGAATTCACCCCTCCACTTT.